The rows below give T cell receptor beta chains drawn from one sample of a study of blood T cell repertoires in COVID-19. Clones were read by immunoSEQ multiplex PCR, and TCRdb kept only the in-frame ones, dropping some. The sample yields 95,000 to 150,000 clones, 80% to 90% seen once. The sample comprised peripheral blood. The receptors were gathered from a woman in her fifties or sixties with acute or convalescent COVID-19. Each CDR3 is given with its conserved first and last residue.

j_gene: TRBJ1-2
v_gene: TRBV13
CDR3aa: CASSPRSYGYTF

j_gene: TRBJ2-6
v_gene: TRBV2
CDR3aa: CASSETSPGANVLTF

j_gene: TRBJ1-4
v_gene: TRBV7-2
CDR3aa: CASSLSIGGSNEKLFF

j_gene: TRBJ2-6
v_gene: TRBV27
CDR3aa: CASSLWGAGANVLTF

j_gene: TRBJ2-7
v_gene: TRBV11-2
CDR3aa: CASSLADRVGEQYF

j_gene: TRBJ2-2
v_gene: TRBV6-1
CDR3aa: CATTGTDNTGELFF

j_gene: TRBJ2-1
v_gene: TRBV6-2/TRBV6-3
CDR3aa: CASSYGSGGLNEQFF

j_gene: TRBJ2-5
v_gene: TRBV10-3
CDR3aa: CAIREQGLAGETQYF

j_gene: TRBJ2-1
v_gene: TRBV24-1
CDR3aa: CATSGGLASLNEQFF

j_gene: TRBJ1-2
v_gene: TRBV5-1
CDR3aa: CASTNDRGGYGYTF

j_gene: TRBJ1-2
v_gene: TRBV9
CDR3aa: CASSVVGRGDYGYTF

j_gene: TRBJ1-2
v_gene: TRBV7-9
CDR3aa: CASSLPEGAVYGYTF

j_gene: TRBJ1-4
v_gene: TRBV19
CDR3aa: CASSSGGEKLFF

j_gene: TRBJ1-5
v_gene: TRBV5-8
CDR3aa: CASSSGQGNQPQHF

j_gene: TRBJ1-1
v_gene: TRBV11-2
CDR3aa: CASSQGQVKANTEAFF

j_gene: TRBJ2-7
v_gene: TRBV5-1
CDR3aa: CASSWDNAYEQYF

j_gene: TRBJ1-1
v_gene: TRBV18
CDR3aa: CASSPNPSAEAFF

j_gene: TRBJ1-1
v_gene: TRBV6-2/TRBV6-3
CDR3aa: CASSNGQGALPTFF

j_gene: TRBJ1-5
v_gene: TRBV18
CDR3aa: CASSPRRDRDQPQHF

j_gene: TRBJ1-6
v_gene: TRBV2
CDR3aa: CASSELNSPLHF

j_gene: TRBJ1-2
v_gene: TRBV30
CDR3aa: CACLRDRGHGYTF

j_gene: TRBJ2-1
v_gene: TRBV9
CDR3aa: CASSVGSERFYNEQFF

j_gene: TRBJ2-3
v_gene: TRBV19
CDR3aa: CASSIPSGGSDTQYF

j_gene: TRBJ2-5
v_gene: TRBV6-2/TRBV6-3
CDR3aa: CASSPYRSQETQYF

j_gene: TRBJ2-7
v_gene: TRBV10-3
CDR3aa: CAISGFQGGEQYF

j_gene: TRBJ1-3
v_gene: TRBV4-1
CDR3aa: CASSLPDRDSGNTIYF

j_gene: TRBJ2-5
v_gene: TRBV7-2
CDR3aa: CASSKGVLGETQYF

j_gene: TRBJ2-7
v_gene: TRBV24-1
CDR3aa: CATSDPGRDEQYF

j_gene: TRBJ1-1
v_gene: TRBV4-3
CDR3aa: CASSPGGAGGAFF

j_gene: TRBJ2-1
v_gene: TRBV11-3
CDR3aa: CASSLGDTLEQFF

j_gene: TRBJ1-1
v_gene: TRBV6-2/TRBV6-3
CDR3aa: CASSYSGRVETEAFF

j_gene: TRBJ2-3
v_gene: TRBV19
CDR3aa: CASTRLAGPGITDTQYF

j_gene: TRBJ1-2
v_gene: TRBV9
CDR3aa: CASSVGYRDYGYTF

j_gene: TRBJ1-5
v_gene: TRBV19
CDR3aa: CASSSNQPQHF

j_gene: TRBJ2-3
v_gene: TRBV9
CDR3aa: CASSPWGGLYTQYF

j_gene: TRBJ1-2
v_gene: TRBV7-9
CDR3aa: CASSLAPAVGGYTF

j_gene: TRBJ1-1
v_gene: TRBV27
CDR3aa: CASSPLRTDGNTEAFF

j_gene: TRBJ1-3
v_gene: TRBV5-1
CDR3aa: CASSTGQGAAGNTIYF

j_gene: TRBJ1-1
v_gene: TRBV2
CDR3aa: CASSARPGNTEAFF

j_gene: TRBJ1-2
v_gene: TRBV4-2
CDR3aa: CASSQDRAGGNYGYTF

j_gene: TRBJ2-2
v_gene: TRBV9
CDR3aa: CASSVVPMVMAGNTGELFF

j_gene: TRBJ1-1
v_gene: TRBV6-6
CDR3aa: CASSLGQGVDEAFF

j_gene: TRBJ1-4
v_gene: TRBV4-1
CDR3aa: CASSQWEGTNEKLFF

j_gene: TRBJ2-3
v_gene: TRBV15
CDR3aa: CATSRNADTQYF

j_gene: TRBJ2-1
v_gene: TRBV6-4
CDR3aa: CASRDYSTYNEQFF

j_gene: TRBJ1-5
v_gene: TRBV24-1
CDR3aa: CATRQGRNQPQHF

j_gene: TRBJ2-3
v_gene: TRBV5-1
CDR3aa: CASSLELAGADADTQYF

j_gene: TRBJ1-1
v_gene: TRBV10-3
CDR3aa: CAISRTENTEAFF

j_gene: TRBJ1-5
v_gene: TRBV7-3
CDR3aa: CASSSYLQPQHF

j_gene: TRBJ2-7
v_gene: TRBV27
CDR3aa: CASSLGLAEHYEQYF

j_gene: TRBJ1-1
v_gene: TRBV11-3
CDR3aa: CASSLGEPRNTEAFF

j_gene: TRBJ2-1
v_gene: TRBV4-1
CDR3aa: CASSQVAVVGSEQFF

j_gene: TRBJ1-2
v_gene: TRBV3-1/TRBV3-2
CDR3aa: CASRKAGVTDGYTF

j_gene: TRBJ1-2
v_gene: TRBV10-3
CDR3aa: CAISEDREDYGYTF

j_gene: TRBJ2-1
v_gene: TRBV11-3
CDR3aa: CASSSGTGDNEQFF

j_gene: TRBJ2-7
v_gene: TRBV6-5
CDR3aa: CASSSPRLAGRYEQYF

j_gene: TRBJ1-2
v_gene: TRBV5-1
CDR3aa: CASSLGGGANYGYTF

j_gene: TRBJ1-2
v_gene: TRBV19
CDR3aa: CASTRDRVDYGYTF

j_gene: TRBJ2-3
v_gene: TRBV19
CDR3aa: CASRARDRVTDTQYF